Below, 25 T cell receptor beta chains from the same sample are listed, as sequenced in a study of blood T cell repertoires in COVID-19. The assay was immunoSEQ multiplex PCR, and TCRdb's table has in-frame clones only and misses some. Of 250,000 to 400,000 clones listed, roughly 84% were seen once; the top ten hold 1%. Sample: peripheral blood. Receptors originate from a man aged 45 to 65 with active or convalescent COVID-19.

The chain links TRBV7-9 to TRBJ2-2; 9 bases map to TRBD1. Unmatched junction bases numbered 9, after V lost 1 base and J lost 3 bases. This CDR3 is built from 18 residues. Germline CDR1 reads SEHNR; CDR2 reads FQNEAQ (reference sequence). The CDR3 DNA is TGTGCCAGCAGCTTAGTCTTTCGGACAGGGGTTCACACCGGGGAGCTGTTTTTT. As protein: CASSLVFRTGVHTGELFF. The entire variable domain, with the rest obtained from reference TRBV7-9 and TRBJ2-2, is as follows: DTGVSQNPRHKITKRGQNVTFRCDPISEHNRLYWYRQTLGQGPEFLTYFQNEAQLEKSRLLSDRFSAERPKGSFSTLEIQRTEQGDSAMYLCASSLVFRTGVHTGELFFGEGSRLTVL.

The rearrangement uses TRBV9 and TRBJ2-7; the D is unclear. Trimming cost V 0 bases and J 1 base, with 8 bases left between them. This CDR3 is built from 14 residues. Germline CDR1 and CDR2: SGDLS and YYNGEE. The CDR3 spells CASSVVGESYEQYF. As DNA, the CDR3 is TGTGCCAGCAGCGTAGTAGGAGAGTCCTACGAGCAGTACTTC.

The gene calls are TRBV10-3 and TRBJ1-2; D perhaps matches TRBD1 (6 bases). Looked up from germline, CDR1 is ENHRY and CDR2 is SYGVKD. The V end lost 0 bases, the J end lost 3 bases, and 11 bases lay between the germline ends. The CDR3 sequence is 15 residues long. The CDR3 DNA sequence: TGTGCCATCAGTGAGTCCCCAGGGGCCTACTATGGCTACACCTTC. Its protein is CAISESPGAYYGYTF.

V is TRBV20-1 and J is TRBJ1-1; D gene uncertain. Trimming took off 4 bases at V and 7 bases at J, with 10 bases between the two ends. Germline lookup yields CDR1 DFQATT and CDR2 SNEGSKA (reference sequence). The CDR3 has 11 amino acids. DNA of the CDR3: TGCAGTGCTATTTCACAGCTTGAAGCTTTCTTT. Translation gives CSAISQLEAFF.

This clone has a single count. The genes are TRBV4-3 and TRBJ1-6, with unresolved D. CDR3 length: 15 residues. Germline-derived CDR1 and CDR2 are LGHNA and YSLEER. Trimming shortened V by 5 bases and J by 5 bases, and 13 bases separated the two germline ends. CDR3 nucleotides: TGCGCCAGCAGCAGCCAGGCTTTGAATAATTCACCCCTCCACTTT. This codes for CASSSQALNNSPLHF.

J is TRBJ2-7 and V is TRBV12-3 or TRBV12-4; D gene uncertain. There are 12 residues in the CDR3. Trimming removed 6 bases from V and 6 bases from J, with 12 bases in between. The CDR3 region is CASSPRPGEQYF. The CDR3, as DNA: TGTGCCAGCAGCCCTCGTCCCGGCGAGCAGTACTTC.

The chain joins TRBV9 to TRBJ1-6; 7 nucleotides align to TRBD1. The CDR3 spans 13 residues. J gave up 9 bases and V 4 bases, and 4 bases lay outside the gene matches. CDR1 is SGDLS and CDR2 is YYNGEE in the germline V gene. As DNA, the CDR3 is TGTGCCAGCAGCTTCTACAGGGGTTCACCCCTCCACTTT. Its translation: CASSFYRGSPLHF.

The chain combines TRBV10-3 with TRBJ2-3; D not resolved. Germline V gives CDR1 ENHRY, CDR2 SYGVKD. Trimming took off 2 bases at V and 3 bases at J, with 6 bases between the two ends. This CDR3 is built from 13 residues. The CDR3 nucleotides read TGTGCCATCAGTGAGCGGGTAACAGATACGCAGTATTTT. Encoded protein: CAISERVTDTQYF.

The chain uses TRBV5-1 and TRBJ1-4; 8 positions match TRBD1. The CDR3 totals 15 residues. Germline loops: CDR1 SGHRS, CDR2 YFSETQ. J gave up 8 bases and V 8 bases, and 14 bases lay outside the gene matches. The CDR3 DNA reads TGCGCCAGTAGAGAGACAGGGGTCCCATTAGAAAAACTGTTTTTT. Protein sequence: CASRETGVPLEKLFF.

The chain links TRBV6-2 or TRBV6-3 to TRBJ1-2; D unclear. The germline V gene encodes CDR1 MNHEY and CDR2 SVGEGT. Trimming took off 2 bases at V and 2 bases at J, with 18 bases between the two ends. The CDR3 has 17 residues. In DNA form, the CDR3 reads TGTGCCAGCAGTTACGCGGGGTTAGGAGCCCTCAACTATGGCTACACCTTC. This gives the protein CASSYAGLGALNYGYTF.

V usage is TRBV10-3 and J usage is TRBJ1-3; D gene unclear. The CDR3 covers 15 residues. The V gene's germline CDR1 is ENHRY and CDR2 SYGVKD. Trimming removed 0 bases from V and 3 bases from J, with 9 bases in between. The DNA of the CDR3 is TGTGCCATCAGTGAGTCGAGAGGTCTTGGAAACACCATATATTTT. This translates into CAISESRGLGNTIYF.

The V call is TRBV30, the J call TRBJ2-2, with TRBD1 matching over 10 bases. V lost 3 bases and J lost 6; bases outside the gene matches: 7. The CDR3 consists of 15 residues. Germline CDR1 reads GTSNPN; CDR2 reads SVGIG (reference sequence). The CDR3 reads CAWRGGTGASGELFF. CDR3 bases: TGTGCCTGGAGGGGCGGGACAGGGGCTTCCGGGGAGCTGTTTTTT.

This chain links TRBV30 with TRBJ2-1, with TRBD1 as a possible D gene (5 bases). The CDR3 spans 11 residues. From germline, CDR1 is GTSNPN and CDR2 SVGIG (reference sequence). Trimming removed 3 bases at V and 10 bases at J, with 10 bases between. In nucleotides, the CDR3 is TGTGCCTGGAGGGACATTACGGAGCAGTTCTTC. Its protein product is CAWRDITEQFF.

V and J are TRBV6-5 and TRBJ1-1; 9 nucleotides match TRBD1. V was pared by 6 bases and J by 3 bases, with 5 bases of the junction left unmatched. Germline V gene data show CDR1 as MNHEY and CDR2 as SVGAGI. CDR3 length: 14 residues. The CDR3 loop reads CASSPQGAYTEAFF. Written as DNA, the CDR3 is TGTGCCAGCAGCCCACAGGGGGCCTACACTGAAGCTTTCTTT.

This sequence joins TRBV7-9 and TRBJ2-1, with 7 bases fitting TRBD2. V gave up 1 base and J gave up 5 bases; unmatched junction bases: 5. The germline CDR1 and CDR2 sequences are SEHNR and FQNEAQ (reference sequence). The CDR3 extends over 15 amino acids. The DNA of the CDR3 is TGTGCCAGCAGCTTAGTCGGGAGGACCAACAATGAGCAGTTCTTC. Amino acid sequence: CASSLVGRTNNEQFF.

The rearrangement joins TRBV3-1 (or the pseudogene TRBV3-2) to TRBJ2-4; TRBD2 aligns across 9 bases. CDR3 length equals 20 residues. V trimming: 1 base; J trimming: 0 bases; junction bases outside the gene matches: 13. From germline, CDR1 is LGHDT and CDR2 YNNKEL (reference sequence). The CDR3 nucleotides are TGTGCCAGCAGCCAAGTGGCGGGAGGGGCAGGTCATCTAGCCAAAAACATTCAGTACTTC. It translates to CASSQVAGGAGHLAKNIQYF.

This chain uses TRBV11-3 with TRBJ1-2, with D hard to call. The CDR3 has 13 amino acids. The V gene lost 4 bases and the J gene lost 8 bases, with 14 bases spanning the gap. Germline V lookup: CDR1 SGHNT, CDR2 YENEEA. CDR3 amino acids: CASSSSNREGYTF. In nucleotides, the CDR3 is TGTGCCAGCAGCTCCTCGAACAGAGAAGGCTACACCTTC.

This clone was picked up one time. The rearrangement joins TRBV7-8 to TRBJ2-1; TRBD2 matches at 14 bases. This CDR3 spans 18 amino acids. V gave up 3 bases and J gave up 10 bases; unmatched junction bases: 14. CDR1 is SGHVS and CDR2 is FQNEAQ in the germline V gene. This CDR3 is CASSFLTPGTSGGSEQFF. The CDR3 DNA is TGTGCCAGCAGCTTTTTGACACCCGGGACTAGCGGGGGCTCAGAGCAGTTCTTC.

The rearrangement uses TRBV5-4 and TRBJ2-1; 7 nucleotides agree with TRBD1. This CDR3 is built from 13 residues. J gave up 8 bases and V 2 bases, and 4 bases lay outside the gene matches. Germline lookup yields CDR1 SGHNT and CDR2 YYREEE (reference sequence). CDR3 sequence (DNA): TGTGCCAGCAGCTTTAACAGGGGCCATGAGCAGTTCTTC. Protein sequence: CASSFNRGHEQFF. The full variable domain, with the rest looked up from reference TRBV5-4 and TRBJ2-1, is ETGVTQSPTHLIKTRGQQVTLRCSSQSGHNTVSWYQQALGQGPQFIFQYYREEENGRGNFPPRFSGLQFPNYSSELNVNALELDDSALYLCASSFNRGHEQFFGPGTRLTVL.

In its sample, this clone was seen a few times. The genes are TRBV6-5 and TRBJ1-2; perhaps TRBD1 as D (6 bases). The CDR3 consists of 13 residues. CDR1 and CDR2 (germline): MNHEY, SVGAGI. Trimming shortened V by 7 bases and J by 1 base, and 10 bases separated the two germline ends. The CDR3 bases are TGTGCCAGCAATAGACAGGATAACTATGGCTACACCTTC. This encodes CASNRQDNYGYTF.

The chain links TRBV29-1 to TRBJ1-2, with D tentatively TRBD1 (5 bases). Trimming removed 6 bases from V and 6 bases from J, with 20 bases in between. The CDR3 runs 14 residues. Germline V lookup: CDR1 SQVTM, CDR2 ANQGSEA. Written as DNA, the CDR3 is TGCAGCGTGCCGGGACCCGCGGGGCTTAATGGCTACACCTTC. Translated: CSVPGPAGLNGYTF. The full variable domain, completed using reference TRBV29-1 and TRBJ1-2, is SAVISQKPSRDICQRGTSLTIQCQVDSQVTMMFWYRQQPGQSLTLIATANQGSEATYESGFVIDKFPISRPNLTFSTLTVSNMSPEDSSIYLCSVPGPAGLNGYTFGSGTRLTVV.

The rearrangement uses TRBV6-6 and TRBJ1-5; D is possibly TRBD1 (6 bases). The CDR3 consists of 14 residues. Germline V CDR1 and CDR2: MNHNY, SVGAGI (reference sequence). V lost 5 bases and J 4 bases, leaving 12 bases between the germline ends. The CDR3 DNA reads as TGTGCCAGCAGTCTCCGGACAGAGAATCAGCCCCAGCATTTT. Translation: CASSLRTENQPQHF.

The chain joins TRBV7-9 to TRBJ2-1, with D tentatively TRBD2 (5 bases). This CDR3 is 14 amino acids long. Looked up from germline, CDR1 is SEHNR and CDR2 is FQNEAQ (reference sequence). Trimming shortened V by 5 bases and J by 5 bases, and 13 bases separated the two germline ends. As DNA, the CDR3 is TGTGCCAGCAGCCTCGAGGGCCACCACAATGAGCAGTTCTTC. This gives the protein CASSLEGHHNEQFF. Based on the CDR3 plus reference TRBV7-9 and TRBJ2-1, the full variable domain is DTGVSQNPRHKITKRGQNVTFRCDPISEHNRLYWYRQTLGQGPEFLTYFQNEAQLEKSRLLSDRFSAERPKGSFSTLEIQRTEQGDSAMYLCASSLEGHHNEQFFGPGTRLTVL.

This chain links TRBV5-3 with TRBJ2-1; TRBD1 matches 7 bases. TRBV5-3 is recorded as an ORF, its role being uncertain. This CDR3 spans 14 amino acids. Trimming at V came to 2 bases and at J to 7 bases, leaving 6 bases not matched to a gene. CDR3 sequence: CARSFRQGRNEQFF. The CDR3 DNA reads TGTGCCAGAAGCTTTAGACAGGGAAGAAATGAGCAGTTCTTC.

The gene calls are TRBV7-2 and TRBJ2-1, with 8 nucleotides matching TRBD1. The CDR3 spans 16 residues. Germline CDR1 reads SGHTA; CDR2 reads FQGNSA. Trimming at V came to 10 bases and at J to 6 bases, leaving 17 bases not matched to a gene. The DNA of the CDR3 is TGTGCCACCGGTAACAGGGGGTCCCCCGGGGGCAATGAGCAGTTCTTC. Protein sequence: CATGNRGSPGGNEQFF.